This TCR beta chain was observed in a study of blood T cells in healthy people across ages. Study-level information: Template switching captured about one barcoded beta molecule per two T cells. Points from the study as a whole: Compared with aged donors, long-lived donors showed fewer expanded clones, suggesting selection.

With a J-beta primer mix and a sample-barcoded 5' primer, a second PCR ran about 7 to 12 cycles. TCRdb reprocessed the 5' RACE reads via MiXCR and lists one record per CDR3 protein. Of around 870,000 distinct CDR3 sequences detected, about 28% appear once; the ten largest clones hold 15% to 20%. CDR3 length: 16 amino acids. The V gene lost 3 bases and the J gene lost 1 base, with 12 bases spanning the gap. Remarks on this clonotype: Its target is unknown.

The receptor was derived from a woman aged 80 or older in good health. Sequencing used blood. This chain connects TRBV12-3 or TRBV12-4 to TRBJ2-2; D is unresolved. The CDR3, as DNA: TGTGCCAGCAGTTTGGCAGATTACCTGAACACCGGGGAGCTGTTTTTT. This sequence encodes CASSLADYLNTGELFF.